This section outlines one T cell receptor (beta chain) sequence together with its context. The data derive from a study of blood T cell repertoires in COVID-19. The protocol was immunoSEQ multiplex PCR, while the TCRdb copy is restricted to in-frame clones and leaves out a portion. The table lists fewer than 200,000 clones, 80% to 85% of them singletons. The V end lost 1 base, the J end lost 4 bases, and 13 bases lay between the germline ends. CDR3 size: 15 residues. In germline, CDR1 is SGHAT, CDR2 FQNNGV. This sequence originates from a woman aged 80 or older with active or convalescent COVID-19. The J gene is TRBJ1-2, the V gene TRBV11-2; D may be TRBD1 (5 bases). Sequenced: peripheral blood. CDR3 loop: CASSLGAGLAYGYTF. The CDR3 nucleotides are TGTGCCAGCAGCTTAGGGGCAGGGTTGGCCTATGGCTACACCTTC.